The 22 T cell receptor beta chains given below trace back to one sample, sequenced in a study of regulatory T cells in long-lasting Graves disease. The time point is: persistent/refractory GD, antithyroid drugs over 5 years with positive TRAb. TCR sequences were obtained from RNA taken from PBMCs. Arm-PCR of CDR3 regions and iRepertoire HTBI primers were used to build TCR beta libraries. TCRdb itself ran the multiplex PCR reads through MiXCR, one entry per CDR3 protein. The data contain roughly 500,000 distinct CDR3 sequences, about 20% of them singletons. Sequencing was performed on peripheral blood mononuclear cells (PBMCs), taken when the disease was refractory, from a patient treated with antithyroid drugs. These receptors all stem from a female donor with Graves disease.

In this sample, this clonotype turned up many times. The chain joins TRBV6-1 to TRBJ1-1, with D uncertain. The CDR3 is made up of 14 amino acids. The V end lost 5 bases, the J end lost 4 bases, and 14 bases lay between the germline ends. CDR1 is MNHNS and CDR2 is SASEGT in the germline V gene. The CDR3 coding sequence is TGTGCCAGCAGTCTATCATCCTTGGGCACTGAAGCTTTCTTT. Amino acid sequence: CASSLSSLGTEAFF.

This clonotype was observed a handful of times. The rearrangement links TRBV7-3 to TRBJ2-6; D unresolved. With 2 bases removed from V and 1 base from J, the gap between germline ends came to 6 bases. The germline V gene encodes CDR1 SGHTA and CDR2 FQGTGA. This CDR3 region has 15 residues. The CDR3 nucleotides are TGTGCCAGCAGCTTAGAACAATCTGGGGCCAACGTCCTGACTTTC. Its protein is CASSLEQSGANVLTF.

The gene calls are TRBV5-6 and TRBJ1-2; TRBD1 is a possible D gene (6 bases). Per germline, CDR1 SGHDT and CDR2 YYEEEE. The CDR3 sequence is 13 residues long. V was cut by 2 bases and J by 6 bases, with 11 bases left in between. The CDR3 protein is CASSFQGRDGYTF. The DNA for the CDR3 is TGTGCCAGCAGCTTTCAGGGGCGGGATGGCTACACCTTC.

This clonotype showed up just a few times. The CDR3 region is CASSLVPAGRTDTQYF. The CDR3 region has the DNA TGTGCCAGCAGCTTAGTCCCAGCGGGACGCACAGATACGCAGTATTTT. The V call is TRBV7-2, the J call TRBJ2-3; 7 nucleotides align to TRBD2. Trimming took 1 base from V and 1 from J; bases not matched to a gene: 5. This CDR3 spans 16 amino acids. Germline values: CDR1 SGHTA, CDR2 FQGNSA.

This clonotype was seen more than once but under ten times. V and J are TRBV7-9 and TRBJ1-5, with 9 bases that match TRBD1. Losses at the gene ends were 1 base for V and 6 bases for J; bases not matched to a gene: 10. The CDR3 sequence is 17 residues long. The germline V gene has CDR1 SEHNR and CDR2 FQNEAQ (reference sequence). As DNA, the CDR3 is TGTGCCAGCAGCTTAGTCGGTCGGACAGGGGTAATTCAGCCCCAGCATTTT. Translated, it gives CASSLVGRTGVIQPQHF.

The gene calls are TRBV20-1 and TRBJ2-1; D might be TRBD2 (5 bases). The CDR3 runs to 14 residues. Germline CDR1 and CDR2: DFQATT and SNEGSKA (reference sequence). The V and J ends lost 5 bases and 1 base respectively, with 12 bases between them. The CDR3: CSAEPRGSYNEQFF. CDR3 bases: TGCAGTGCTGAGCCAAGAGGGTCCTACAATGAGCAGTTCTTC.

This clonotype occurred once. The CDR3 nucleotides read TGTGCCAGCAGCCGCGGGCTAGCGGAGAATGAGCAGTTCTTC. It yields the protein CASSRGLAENEQFF. The J gene is TRBJ2-1, the V gene TRBV28, with TRBD2 matching 7 bases. Germline trimming cut 6 bases from V and 7 bases from J; bases unmatched to any gene: 9. This CDR3 has 14 amino acids. Germline values: CDR1 MDHEN, CDR2 SYDVKM.

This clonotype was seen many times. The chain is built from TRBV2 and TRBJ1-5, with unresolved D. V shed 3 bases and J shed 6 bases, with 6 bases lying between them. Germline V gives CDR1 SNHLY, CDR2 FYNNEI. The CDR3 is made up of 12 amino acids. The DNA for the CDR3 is TGTGCCAGCAGTGAGACTGCTCAGCCCCAGCATTTT. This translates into CASSETAQPQHF.

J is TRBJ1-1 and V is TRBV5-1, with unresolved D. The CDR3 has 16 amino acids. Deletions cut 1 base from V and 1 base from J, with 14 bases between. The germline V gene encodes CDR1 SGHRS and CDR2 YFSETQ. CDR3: CASSLYFQNGNTEAFF. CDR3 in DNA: TGCGCCAGCAGCTTGTATTTTCAAAACGGGAACACTGAAGCTTTCTTT.

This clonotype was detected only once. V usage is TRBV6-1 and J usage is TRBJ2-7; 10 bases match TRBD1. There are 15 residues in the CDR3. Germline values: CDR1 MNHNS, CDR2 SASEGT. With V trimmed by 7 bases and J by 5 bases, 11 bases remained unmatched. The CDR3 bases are TGTGCCAGCACCCGAGCCGGGACAGGGGCCCACGAGCAGTACTTC. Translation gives CASTRAGTGAHEQYF.

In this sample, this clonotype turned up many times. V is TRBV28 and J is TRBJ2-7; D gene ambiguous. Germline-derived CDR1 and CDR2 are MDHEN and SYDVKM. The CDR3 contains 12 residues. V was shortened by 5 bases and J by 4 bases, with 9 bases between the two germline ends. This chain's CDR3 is CASSRRLYEQYF. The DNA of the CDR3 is TGTGCCAGCAGTCGCCGATTATACGAGCAGTACTTC.

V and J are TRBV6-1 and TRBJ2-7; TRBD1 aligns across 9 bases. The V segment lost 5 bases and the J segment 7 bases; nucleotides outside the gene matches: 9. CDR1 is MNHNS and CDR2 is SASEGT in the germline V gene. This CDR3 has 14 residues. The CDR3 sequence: CASSPYRGPGEQYF. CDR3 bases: TGTGCCAGCAGTCCCTACAGGGGGCCGGGGGAGCAGTACTTC.

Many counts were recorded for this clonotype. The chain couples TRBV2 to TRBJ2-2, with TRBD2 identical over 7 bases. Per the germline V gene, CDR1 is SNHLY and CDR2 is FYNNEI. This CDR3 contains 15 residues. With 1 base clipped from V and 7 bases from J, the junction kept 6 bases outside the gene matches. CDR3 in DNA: TGTGCCAGCAGTGAAGGCGGGAGATCAAGCGGGGAGCTGTTTTTT. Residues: CASSEGGRSSGELFF.

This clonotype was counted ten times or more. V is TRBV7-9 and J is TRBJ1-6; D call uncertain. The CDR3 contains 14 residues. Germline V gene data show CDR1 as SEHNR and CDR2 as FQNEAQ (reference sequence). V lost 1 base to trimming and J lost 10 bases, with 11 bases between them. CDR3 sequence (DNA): TGTGCCAGCAGCTTAGATCTCCCCGCGTCACCCCTCCACTTT. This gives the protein CASSLDLPASPLHF.

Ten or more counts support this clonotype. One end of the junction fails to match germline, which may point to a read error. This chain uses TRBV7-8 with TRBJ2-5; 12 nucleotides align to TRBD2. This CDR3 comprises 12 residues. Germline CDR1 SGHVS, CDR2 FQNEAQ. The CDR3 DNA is TGTGCCAGCAGCTTTGGACTAGCGGGACATCACTTC. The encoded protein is CASSFGLAGHHF.

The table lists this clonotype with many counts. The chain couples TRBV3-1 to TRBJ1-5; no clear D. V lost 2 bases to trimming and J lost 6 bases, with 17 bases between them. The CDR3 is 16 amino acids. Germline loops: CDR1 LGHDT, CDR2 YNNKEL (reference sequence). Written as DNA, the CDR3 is TGTGCCAGCAGCCAAAACAAAGGTCCGGCGGGTCAGCCCCAGCATTTT. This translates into CASSQNKGPAGQPQHF.

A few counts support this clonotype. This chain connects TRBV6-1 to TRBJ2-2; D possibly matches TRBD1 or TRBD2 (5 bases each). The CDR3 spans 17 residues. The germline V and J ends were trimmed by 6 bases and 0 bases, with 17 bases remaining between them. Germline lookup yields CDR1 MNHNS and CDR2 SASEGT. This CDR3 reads CASRRNFGTTNTGELFF. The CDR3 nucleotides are TGTGCCAGCAGACGAAACTTTGGGACGACGAACACCGGGGAGCTGTTTTTT.

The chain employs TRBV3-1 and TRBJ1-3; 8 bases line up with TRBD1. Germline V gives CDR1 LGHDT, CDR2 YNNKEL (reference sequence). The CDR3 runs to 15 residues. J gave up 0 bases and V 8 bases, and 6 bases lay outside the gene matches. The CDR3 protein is CASGRQGISGNTIYF. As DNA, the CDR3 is TGTGCCAGCGGACGACAGGGGATCTCTGGAAACACCATATATTTT. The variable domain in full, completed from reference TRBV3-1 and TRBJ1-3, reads DTAVSQTPKYLVTQMGNDKSIKCEQNLGHDTMYWYKQDSKKFLKIMFSYNNKELIINETVPNRFSPKSPDKAHLNLHINSLELGDSAVYFCASGRQGISGNTIYFGEGSWLTVV.

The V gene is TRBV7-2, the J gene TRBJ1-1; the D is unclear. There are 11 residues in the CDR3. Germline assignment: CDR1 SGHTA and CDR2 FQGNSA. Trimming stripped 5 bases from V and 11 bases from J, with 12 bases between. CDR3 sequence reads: CASSPQTTAFF. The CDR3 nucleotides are TGTGCCAGCAGCCCCCAGACGACGGCTTTCTTT.

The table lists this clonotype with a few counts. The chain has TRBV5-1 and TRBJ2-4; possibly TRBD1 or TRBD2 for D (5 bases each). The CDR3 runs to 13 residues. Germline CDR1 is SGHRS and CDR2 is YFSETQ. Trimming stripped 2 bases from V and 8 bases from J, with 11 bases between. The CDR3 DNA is TGCGCCAGCAGCTTACGGCGAGGGGACATTCAGTACTTC. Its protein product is CASSLRRGDIQYF.

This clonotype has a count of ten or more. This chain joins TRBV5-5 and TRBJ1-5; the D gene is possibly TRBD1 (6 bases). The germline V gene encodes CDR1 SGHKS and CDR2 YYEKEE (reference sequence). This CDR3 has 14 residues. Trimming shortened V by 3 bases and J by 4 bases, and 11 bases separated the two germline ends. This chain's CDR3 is CASSSGQLNQPQHF. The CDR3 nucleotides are TGTGCCAGCAGCTCCGGACAGTTAAATCAGCCCCAGCATTTT.

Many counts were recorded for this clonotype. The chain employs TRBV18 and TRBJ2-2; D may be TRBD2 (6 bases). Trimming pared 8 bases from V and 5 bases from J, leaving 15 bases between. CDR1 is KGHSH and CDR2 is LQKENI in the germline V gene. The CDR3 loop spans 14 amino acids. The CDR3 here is CASSLDRGTGELFF. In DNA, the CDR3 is TGTGCCAGCAGCTTAGATCGGGGGACCGGGGAGCTGTTTTTT. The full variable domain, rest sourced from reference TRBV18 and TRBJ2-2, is NAGVMQNPRHLVRRRGQEARLRCSPMKGHSHVYWYRQLPEEGLKFMVYLQKENIIDESGMPKERFSAEFPKEGPSILRIQQVVRGDSAAYFCASSLDRGTGELFFGEGSRLTVL.